These 20 T cell receptor beta chains were all obtained from the same sample, sequenced in a study of T cells after yellow fever vaccination. TCRdb passed the 5' RACE reads through MiXCR, listing each CDR3 protein once. The table records 70,000 or so distinct CDR3 sequences, 4.5% to 7.5% of them present only once. The sequenced sample was CD4+ T cells sorted from PBMCs, obtained around 14 days after the first yellow fever vaccination. The source is a man aged 18 to 29 who received the YFV17D yellow fever vaccine.

This clonotype has a count of ten or more. The rearrangement uses TRBV7-2 and TRBJ2-5; D not certain. This CDR3 is 14 amino acids long. Trimming took 2 bases from V and 0 from J, leaving 7 bases between them. Germline CDR1 SGHTA, CDR2 FQGNSA. The CDR3 nucleotides read TGTGCCAGCAGCTTAATGGATAACCAAGAGACCCAGTACTTC. Translating gives CASSLMDNQETQYF.

V is TRBV5-1 and J is TRBJ2-1; unclear D gene. This CDR3 comprises 11 residues. Per germline, CDR1 SGHRS and CDR2 YFSETQ. Trimming stripped 4 bases from V and 5 bases from J, with 4 bases between. CDR3 in amino acids: CASSGNNEQFF. The CDR3 DNA follows: TGCGCCAGCAGCGGAAACAATGAGCAGTTCTTC.

This clonotype was detected many times. The chain combines TRBV12-3 or TRBV12-4 with TRBJ1-1, with TRBD1 matching over 7 bases. Trimming cost V 6 bases and J 0 bases; bases outside gene matches: 13. The CDR3 runs to 17 residues. The chain's CDR3 is CASSPTGVLRLNTEAFF. As DNA, the CDR3 is TGTGCCAGCAGCCCCACAGGGGTTTTAAGACTGAACACTGAAGCTTTCTTT.

In its sample, this clonotype was seen many times. The rearrangement uses TRBV6-6 and TRBJ1-1; tentative D call: TRBD1 (6 bases). The V gene lost 2 bases and the J gene lost 9 bases, with 13 bases spanning the gap. The CDR3 sequence is 13 residues long. The germline V gene encodes CDR1 MNHNY and CDR2 SVGAGI (reference sequence). CDR3 bases: TGTGCCAGCAGTTACGCACAGGGTGAAAAAGCTTTCTTT. Amino acid sequence: CASSYAQGEKAFF.

J is TRBJ2-6 and V is TRBV7-2; TRBD2 is a possible D gene (6 bases). This CDR3 has 15 amino acids. V gave up 6 bases and J gave up 4 bases, with 13 bases separating them. Looked up from germline, CDR1 is SGHTA and CDR2 is FQGNSA. CDR3 in DNA: TGTGCCAGCAGACCCGGGGGAGCCGGGGCCAACGTCCTGACTTTC. Residues: CASRPGGAGANVLTF. Full variable domain (rest looked up from reference TRBV7-2 and TRBJ2-6): GAGVSQSPSNKVTEKGKDVELRCDPISGHTALYWYRQSLGQGLEFLIYFQGNSAPDKSGLPSDRFSAERTGGSVSTLTIQRTQQEDSAVYLCASRPGGAGANVLTFGAGSRLTVL.

This clonotype was seen ten or more times. The rearrangement joins TRBV11-2 to TRBJ2-3; D gene uncertain. V was pared by 3 bases and J by 6 bases, with 7 bases between. The germline V gene has CDR1 SGHAT and CDR2 FQNNGV. The CDR3 consists of 12 residues. The CDR3 coding sequence is TGTGCCAGCAGCTTTTCCCGCGATACGCAGTATTTT. Amino acid sequence: CASSFSRDTQYF.

The sample holds many counts of this clonotype. The genes are TRBV10-3 and TRBJ2-3; D not resolved. Trimming stripped 6 bases from V and 0 bases from J, with 7 bases between. Germline V gives CDR1 ENHRY, CDR2 SYGVKD. CDR3 size: 13 residues. The chain's CDR3 is CAIRLGSTDTQYF. The DNA of the CDR3 is TGTGCCATCAGGCTAGGAAGCACAGATACGCAGTATTTT.

For this clonotype: With a much larger clone just one base away, this may be a read error. This chain connects TRBV7-9 to TRBJ2-7; D not certain. This CDR3 region has 11 residues. Germline CDR1 is SEHNR and CDR2 is FQNEAQ (reference sequence). The ends were cut back, 5 bases at V and 7 bases at J, with 9 bases in the middle. CDR3 protein: CASSRHREQYF. The CDR3 DNA reads TGTGCCAGCAGCCGACACAGAGAGCAGTACTTC. Using reference TRBV7-9 and TRBJ2-7 for the parts outside the CDR3, the full variable domain is DTGVSQNPRHKITKRGQNVTFRCDPISEHNRLYWYRQTLGQGPEFLTYFQNEAQLEKSRLLSDRFSAERPKGSFSTLEIQRTEQGDSAMYLCASSRHREQYFGPGTRLTVT.

This clonotype has a count of ten or more. J is TRBJ2-5 and V is TRBV7-9; D is unclear. CDR3 length: 14 amino acids. V lost 4 bases and J lost 5, with 14 bases in between. CDR1 is SEHNR, CDR2 FQNEAQ, per germline (reference sequence). The chain's CDR3 is CASSSWGGVETQYF. CDR3 bases: TGTGCCAGCAGCTCATGGGGTGGAGTGGAGACCCAGTACTTC.

This clonotype was detected many times. V gene TRBV7-9 combines with J gene TRBJ1-6; D unresolved. V dropped 5 bases and J dropped 6 bases, with 14 bases sitting between them. This CDR3 has 15 amino acids. Germline CDR1 reads SEHNR; CDR2 reads FQNEAQ (reference sequence). The CDR3 protein is CASSLPFPGNSPLHF. The CDR3 region has the DNA TGTGCCAGCAGCCTTCCCTTCCCGGGTAATTCACCCCTCCACTTT.

In this sample, this clonotype turned up many times. The chain is built from TRBV3-1 and TRBJ2-7; no definite D call. CDR1 and CDR2 from the germline V gene are LGHDT and YNNKEL (reference sequence). The CDR3 loop spans 12 amino acids. Trimming took off 1 base at V and 7 bases at J, with 8 bases between the two ends. CDR3 DNA: TGTGCCAGCAGCCAAGCCGCCCAGGAGCAGTACTTC. It yields the protein CASSQAAQEQYF.

The table lists this clonotype with many counts. The chain recombines TRBV12-3 or TRBV12-4 with TRBJ2-2; D is possibly TRBD1 or TRBD2 (5 bases each). The CDR3 length is 17 residues. The V gene lost 7 bases and the J gene lost 0 bases, with 18 bases spanning the gap. The CDR3, as DNA: TGTGCCAGCACCCCCCGGGGCCTAGGCGCGAACACCGGGGAGCTGTTTTTT. It yields the protein CASTPRGLGANTGELFF.

At least ten counts were recorded for this clonotype. The genes are TRBV29-1 and TRBJ2-3; possible D gene TRBD1, 6 bases. Germline loops: CDR1 SQVTM, CDR2 ANQGSEA. This CDR3 is 11 amino acids long. The ends were cut back, 7 bases at V and 5 bases at J, with 10 bases in the middle. The CDR3 DNA is TGCAGCGATGTCAGGGGAGATACGCAGTATTTT. Amino acids: CSDVRGDTQYF.

This clonotype was counted ten times or more. The chain couples TRBV7-2 to TRBJ2-6; 9 bases are shared with TRBD1. CDR1 and CDR2 (germline): SGHTA, FQGNSA. The trim removed 4 bases at V and 0 bases at J, leaving 4 bases unmatched. CDR3 length equals 17 residues. The CDR3 sequence: CASSWGQGLSGANVLTF. The CDR3 coding sequence is TGTGCCAGCAGCTGGGGACAGGGACTCTCTGGGGCCAACGTCCTGACTTTC.

The J gene is TRBJ2-6, the V gene TRBV13; tentative D call: TRBD1 (6 bases). This CDR3 contains 15 residues. V lost 4 bases and J lost 0, with 7 bases in between. In germline, CDR1 is PRHDT, CDR2 FYEKMQ (reference sequence). CDR3 sequence (DNA): TGTGCCAGCAGCTACAGGGACTCTGGGGCCAACGTCCTGACTTTC. Amino acids: CASSYRDSGANVLTF.

This clonotype was detected ten times or more. The chain carries TRBV5-1 and TRBJ1-2, with a weak D call TRBD1 (5 bases). Germline V lookup: CDR1 SGHRS, CDR2 YFSETQ. The CDR3 runs 14 residues. Trimming took off 4 bases at V and 2 bases at J, with 12 bases between the two ends. CDR3 protein: CASSVTTDNYGYTF. The CDR3 nucleotides read TGCGCCAGCAGCGTTACGACAGACAACTATGGCTACACCTTC.

The table lists this clonotype with many counts. The chain uses TRBV5-4 and TRBJ2-3, with 7 bases lining up with TRBD2. The V segment lost 4 bases and the J segment 5 bases; nucleotides outside the gene matches: 4. This CDR3 comprises 13 residues. The germline gives CDR1 SGHNT, CDR2 YYREEE (reference sequence). The CDR3 DNA reads as TGTGCCAGCAGCGGACTAGTGGAAGATACGCAGTATTTT. Residues: CASSGLVEDTQYF.

By its share, this clonotype is medium-sized. The chain is built from TRBV20-1 and TRBJ2-2; D call uncertain. V lost 2 bases and J 7 bases, leaving 11 bases between the germline ends. CDR3 length: 13 amino acids. In germline, CDR1 is DFQATT, CDR2 SNEGSKA (reference sequence). CDR3: CSARLTASGELFF. The CDR3 DNA reads as TGCAGTGCTAGATTGACCGCTAGCGGGGAGCTGTTTTTT.

The table lists this clonotype with many counts. This chain connects TRBV15 to TRBJ2-3; D is unresolved. CDR3 length: 13 amino acids. Between the trimmed V and J ends, which lost 5 bases and 4 bases, there was a span of 10 bases. Looked up from germline, CDR1 is LNHNV and CDR2 is YYDKDF (reference sequence). Written as DNA, the CDR3 is TGTGCCACCAGCCAAGACCCCCCAGATACGCAGTATTTT. Protein product: CATSQDPPDTQYF.

This clonotype came up many times. The chain employs TRBV10-3 and TRBJ1-1, with TRBD1 matching over 12 bases. Looked up from germline, CDR1 is ENHRY and CDR2 is SYGVKD. J was trimmed by 3 bases and V by 6 bases; bases with no gene match: 8. CDR3 size: 16 residues. DNA of the CDR3: TGTGCCATCAGCCCGGGACAGGGGGCGGGGGACACTGAAGCTTTCTTT. Its translation is CAISPGQGAGDTEAFF.